This paragraph reports one T cell receptor (beta chain). These data come from a study of blood T cell repertoires in COVID-19. Overall study: Acute and convalescent COVID-19 samples came from the United States, Italy and Spain. Sample material is recorded as cDNA or gDNA derived from T cells, B-cell-depleted T cells, or PBMCs.

This CDR3 spans 14 amino acids. V gave up 9 bases and J gave up 4 bases, with 17 bases separating them. Original processing notes: How many nucleated cells were present was estimated from reference gene primer amplification. Here immunoSEQ multiplex PCR was the method, and the copy in TCRdb shows in-frame clones only, minus some. For V, J and clone size, that table is used; D and trimming come from the DNA. The sample consists of roughly 280,000 clones, less than 90% of them appearing once. What was sequenced was peripheral blood. This TCR derives from a man aged 60 to 75 who had recovered from COVID-19. The gene calls are TRBV5-3 and TRBJ1-5; D is uncertain. TRBV5-3 is assigned to the ORF class and has an uncertain function. CDR3 sequence: CAIGGRISNQPQHF. CDR3 DNA: TGTGCCATCGGAGGACGGATTTCGAATCAGCCCCAGCATTTT.